Each of the 14 T cell receptor beta chains below was sequenced from the same sample in a study of T cells in Graves' hyperthyroidism and ophthalmopathy. RNA transcripts provided the source from which TCR beta CDR3 regions were amplified. The study used the HTBI primer set for a first-round RT-PCR of the TCR CDR3. MiXCR, applied by TCRdb to the multiplex PCR reads, yields one record per CDR3 protein. Here the sample spans 550,000 to 600,000 distinct CDR3 sequences, approximately 44% being singletons. The sample comprised peripheral blood or thyroid tissue (not recorded which). The receptors were gathered from an adult woman with Graves' disease, either hyperthyroidism or ophthalmopathy (not recorded which).

In regard to this clonotype: Mismatch with germline at one junction end may stem from a read error. The chain employs TRBV5-1 and TRBJ1-5; D might be TRBD1 (6 bases). Germline V lookup: CDR1 SGHRS, CDR2 YFSETQ. The CDR3 runs to 14 residues. The CDR3 here is CASSYGQYNQPQHF. DNA for the CDR3: TGTGCCAGCAGCTACGGACAGTACAATCAGCCCCAGCATTTT.

The rearrangement links TRBV10-3 to TRBJ1-1; no clear D gene. The CDR3 covers 12 residues. Germline-derived CDR1 and CDR2 are ENHRY and SYGVKD. Trimming cost V 3 bases and J 1 base, with 3 bases left between them. The CDR3 region has the DNA TGTGCCATCAGTGAAAAGAACACTGAAGCTTTCTTT. This translates into CAISEKNTEAFF.

In its sample, this clonotype was seen once. The chain employs TRBV7-2 and TRBJ2-7, with 7 positions matching TRBD1. The junction had 12 bases not matched to a gene; V was cut back by 8 bases and J by 2 bases. The CDR3 has 15 residues. Germline lookup yields CDR1 SGHTA and CDR2 FQGNSA. The CDR3 region is CASARSGTDPYEQYF. Here the CDR3 DNA reads TGTGCCAGCGCTCGCTCCGGGACAGATCCCTACGAGCAGTACTTC.

This clonotype was seen repeatedly, ten times or more. The chain carries TRBV5-1 and TRBJ1-1; D call uncertain. The germline gives CDR1 SGHRS, CDR2 YFSETQ. Between the trimmed V and J ends, which lost 1 base and 2 bases, there was a span of 9 bases. The CDR3 runs to 14 residues. DNA of the CDR3: TGCGCCAGCAGCTTGTCACAAATAAACACTGAAGCTTTCTTT. It yields the protein CASSLSQINTEAFF.

In this sample, this clonotype turned up many times. V usage is TRBV28 and J usage is TRBJ2-7, with 14 bases lining up with TRBD2. V lost 5 bases and J lost 3; bases outside the gene matches: 12. Germline CDR1 and CDR2: MDHEN and SYDVKM. CDR3 length equals 18 residues. The CDR3 bases are TGTGCCAGCAGTCAGGGACTAGCGGGAGAAACATTGGGCTACGAGCAGTACTTC. Encoded protein: CASSQGLAGETLGYEQYF. Combining the CDR3 with reference TRBV28 and TRBJ2-7 gives the whole variable domain DVKVTQSSRYLVKRTGEKVFLECVQDMDHENMFWYRQDPGLGLRLIYFSYDVKMKEKGDIPEGYSVSREKKERFSLILESASTNQTSMYLCASSQGLAGETLGYEQYFGPGTRLTVT.

This clonotype was recorded many times. The rearrangement links TRBV3-1 to TRBJ1-2, with D unresolved. Trimming shortened V by 8 bases and J by 6 bases, and 7 bases separated the two germline ends. Germline V gene data show CDR1 as LGHDT and CDR2 as YNNKEL (reference sequence). This CDR3 has 10 residues. The chain's CDR3 is CASGPDGYTF. The CDR3 bases are TGTGCCAGCGGTCCCGATGGCTACACCTTC.

The sample holds many counts of this clonotype. The gene calls are TRBV7-3 and TRBJ1-1; TRBD1 is a possible D gene (6 bases). Per the germline V gene, CDR1 is SGHTA and CDR2 is FQGTGA. The CDR3 loop spans 14 amino acids. The V gene lost 2 bases and the J gene lost 6 bases, with 13 bases spanning the gap. The CDR3 region has the DNA TGTGCCAGCAGCTTAGGGGGGCCAGGCTCTGAAGCTTTCTTT. Encoded protein: CASSLGGPGSEAFF.

The chain couples TRBV29-1 to TRBJ2-7; TRBD1 or TRBD2 may be the D gene (6 bases each). The CDR3 runs to 15 residues. Trimming removed 1 base from V and 4 bases from J, with 17 bases in between. Per the germline V gene, CDR1 is SQVTM and CDR2 is ANQGSEA. In DNA form, the CDR3 reads TGCAGCGTTGAAGGGGTCGGGGGCAACGAGTACGAGCAGTACTTC. Translated: CSVEGVGGNEYEQYF.

The J gene is TRBJ1-5, the V gene TRBV25-1; 9 nucleotides line up with TRBD1. The CDR3 sequence is 16 residues long. The J segment lost 2 bases and the V segment lost 4 bases, leaving 6 bases of the junction unmatched. Germline CDR1 MGHDK, CDR2 SYGVNS. The CDR3 protein is CASSGTGAEGNQPQHF. DNA for the CDR3: TGTGCCAGCAGTGGGACAGGGGCGGAGGGCAATCAGCCCCAGCATTTT.

This clonotype came up many times. The genes are TRBV7-9 and TRBJ1-4, with 9 bases identical to TRBD1. Germline CDR1 is SEHNR and CDR2 is FQNEAQ (reference sequence). CDR3 length: 14 residues. With 8 bases clipped from V and 10 bases from J, the junction kept 11 bases outside the gene matches. For the CDR3, the DNA is TGTGCCAGCCAGACCGACAGGGGGTTGGGAAAACTGTTTTTT. Its translation is CASQTDRGLGKLFF. The whole variable domain, remainder taken from reference TRBV7-9 and TRBJ1-4, is DTGVSQNPRHKITKRGQNVTFRCDPISEHNRLYWYRQTLGQGPEFLTYFQNEAQLEKSRLLSDRFSAERPKGSFSTLEIQRTEQGDSAMYLCASQTDRGLGKLFFGSGTQLSVL.

With respect to this clonotype: A much larger clone lies a single base off, so this may be a read error. The rearrangement uses TRBV7-2 and TRBJ1-4; possible D gene TRBD1, 6 bases. V was clipped by 4 bases and J by 8 bases, with 23 bases between them. Per the germline V gene, CDR1 is SGHTA and CDR2 is FQGNSA. The CDR3 is 17 residues long. The DNA for the CDR3 is TGTGCCAGCAGCTCCCGCATCGGAGACAGGACGGGGGAAAAACTGTTTTTT. This gives the protein CASSSRIGDRTGEKLFF. Full variable domain (rest looked up from reference TRBV7-2 and TRBJ1-4): GAGVSQSPSNKVTEKGKDVELRCDPISGHTALYWYRQSLGQGLEFLIYFQGNSAPDKSGLPSDRFSAERTGGSVSTLTIQRTQQEDSAVYLCASSSRIGDRTGEKLFFGSGTQLSVL.

This clonotype was counted many times. The chain joins TRBV20-1 to TRBJ2-2, with 7 bases matching TRBD2. CDR1 is DFQATT, CDR2 SNEGSKA, per germline (reference sequence). The CDR3 loop spans 15 amino acids. The junction had 6 bases not matched to a gene; V was cut back by 4 bases and J by 1 base. DNA for the CDR3: TGCAGTGCTAACCCACTAGCGCAGAACACCGGGGAGCTGTTTTTT. This translates into CSANPLAQNTGELFF.

The rearrangement links TRBV18 to TRBJ2-7; 9 nucleotides align to TRBD1. With V trimmed by 1 base and J by 4 bases, 5 bases remained unmatched. Germline V CDR1 and CDR2: KGHSH, LQKENI. This CDR3 is 15 amino acids long. CDR3 residues: CASSPRTGVEYEQYF. The CDR3 coding sequence is TGTGCCAGCTCACCACGGACAGGGGTCGAGTACGAGCAGTACTTC. The whole variable domain, filled in from reference TRBV18 and TRBJ2-7, reads NAGVMQNPRHLVRRRGQEARLRCSPMKGHSHVYWYRQLPEEGLKFMVYLQKENIIDESGMPKERFSAEFPKEGPSILRIQQVVRGDSAAYFCASSPRTGVEYEQYFGPGTRLTVT.

Remarks on this clonotype: This sequence may be a read error, since a much larger clone differs from it by one base. The gene calls are TRBV7-8 and TRBJ1-5, with 9 bases that match TRBD1. The CDR3 runs 14 residues. The junction had 6 bases not matched to a gene; V was cut back by 6 bases and J by 6 bases. CDR1 is SGHVS and CDR2 is FQNEAQ in the germline V gene. The CDR3 DNA sequence: TGTGCCAGCAGTCGGGGACAGGGAGGTCAGCCCCAGCATTTT. Translated, it gives CASSRGQGGQPQHF. The variable domain in full, with the rest retrieved from reference TRBV7-8 and TRBJ1-5, is GAGVSQSPRYKVAKRGQDVALRCDPISGHVSLFWYQQALGQGPEFLTYFQNEAQLDKSGLPSDRFFAERPEGSVSTLKIQRTQQEDSAVYLCASSRGQGGQPQHFGDGTRLSIL.